This paragraph covers one T cell receptor beta chain sequence. These data originate in a study of blood T cell repertoires in COVID-19. With 3 bases removed from V and 10 bases from J, the gap between germline ends came to 16 bases. Germline V gives CDR1 LGHDT, CDR2 YNNKEL (reference sequence). This CDR3 region has 14 residues. Here immunoSEQ multiplex PCR was the method, and the copy in TCRdb shows in-frame clones only, minus some. Of a few hundred thousand clones listed, approximately 89% are singletons. This clonotype originated in a woman in her forties with acute COVID-19. What was sequenced was PBMCs or T cells enriched from blood (not recorded which). The V and J genes are TRBV3-1 (or the pseudogene TRBV3-2) and TRBJ2-1; D may be TRBD2 (5 bases). The CDR3 loop is CASSQDLVLAEQFF. The CDR3 DNA reads as TGTGCCAGCAGCCAGGATCTCGTTTTAGCGGAGCAGTTCTTC.